These 7 T cell receptor beta chains originate from one sample sequenced in a study of response to subunit inactivated influenza vaccine. TCRdb ran MiXCR on the RT-PCR reads and lists one entry per CDR3 protein. This table has 650,000 to 850,000 distinct CDR3 sequences, about 15% appearing once. The specimen comprised PBMCs from blood, sampled roughly 15 days before vaccination. These receptors all come from a man aged 50 or older who received an inactivated influenza vaccine.

This rearrangement joins TRBV12-3 or TRBV12-4 to TRBJ1-5, with D uncertain. This CDR3 is built from 16 residues. Trimming pared 3 bases from V and 4 bases from J, leaving 16 bases between. The CDR3 DNA reads TGTGCCAGCAGTTTTCTCCCGCTCTTGATTAATCAGCCCCAGCATTTT. It encodes CASSFLPLLINQPQHF.

V gene TRBV28 combines with J gene TRBJ2-4; D gene uncertain. CDR3 size: 17 residues. Germline-derived CDR1 and CDR2 are MDHEN and SYDVKM. The V end was cut by 10 bases, the J end by 2 bases, with 24 bases between. CDR3 in DNA: TGTGCCATCAGCCCCGGGCTTTCGACTCAGCCCAAAAACATTCAGTACTTC. The encoded protein is CAISPGLSTQPKNIQYF. Filled out from reference TRBV28 and TRBJ2-4, the complete variable domain reads DVKVTQSSRYLVKRTGEKVFLECVQDMDHENMFWYRQDPGLGLRLIYFSYDVKMKEKGDIPEGYSVSREKKERFSLILESASTNQTSMYLCAISPGLSTQPKNIQYFGAGTRLSVL.

This clonotype was observed a few times. The genes are TRBV5-1 and TRBJ2-3, with TRBD2 matching over 12 bases. Germline CDR1 reads SGHRS; CDR2 reads YFSETQ. The CDR3 sequence is 16 residues long. V shed 3 bases and J 5 bases; nucleotides not matched to a gene: 7. CDR3 protein: CASSWNELAGGDTQYF. CDR3 in DNA: TGCGCCAGCAGCTGGAACGAACTAGCGGGGGGAGATACGCAGTATTTT.

This clonotype was detected a few times. The gene calls are TRBV2 and TRBJ2-7, with 14 bases fitting TRBD2. V trimming: 5 bases; J trimming: 7 bases; junction bases outside the gene matches: 7. Germline V gene sequence: CDR1 SNHLY, CDR2 FYNNEI. This CDR3 has 15 residues. CDR3 sequence reads: CASSPTSGRAWEQYF. The CDR3, as DNA: TGTGCCAGCAGTCCGACTAGCGGGAGGGCATGGGAGCAGTACTTC.

This clonotype was detected many times. J is TRBJ1-1 and V is TRBV18; D is undetermined. The CDR3 spans 13 residues. V lost 2 bases to trimming and J lost 3 bases, with 7 bases between them. The germline CDR1 and CDR2 sequences are KGHSH and LQKENI. The CDR3 region has the DNA TGTGCCAGCTCACCATTCCCGGACACTGAAGCTTTCTTT. Translated: CASSPFPDTEAFF.

This chain joins TRBV7-9 and TRBJ2-7, with 7 positions matching TRBD2. This CDR3 comprises 14 residues. The junction had 9 bases not matched to a gene; V was cut back by 5 bases and J by 5 bases. The germline V gene encodes CDR1 SEHNR and CDR2 FQNEAQ (reference sequence). The CDR3: CASSPHGEGDEQYF. The CDR3 DNA reads TGTGCCAGCAGCCCCCATGGGGAGGGAGACGAGCAGTACTTC.

The chain is built from TRBV29-1 and TRBJ2-5; possible D gene TRBD1, 6 bases. The CDR3 loop spans 16 amino acids. The germline V gene encodes CDR1 SQVTM and CDR2 ANQGSEA. V lost 2 bases and J 6 bases, leaving 22 bases between the germline ends. For the CDR3, the DNA is TGCAGCGTTGAAAGTCCGGGACACTTTGGGCCCAAGACCCAGTACTTC. Its protein is CSVESPGHFGPKTQYF. The full variable domain, with the rest looked up from reference TRBV29-1 and TRBJ2-5, is SAVISQKPSRDICQRGTSLTIQCQVDSQVTMMFWYRQQPGQSLTLIATANQGSEATYESGFVIDKFPISRPNLTFSTLTVSNMSPEDSSIYLCSVESPGHFGPKTQYFGPGTRLLVL.